Given below is one TCR beta chain in context. The antigen is unknown. The sample is drawn from a study of shared clonotypes between healthy human individuals. Findings of the study overall: Represented diversity, genetic and exposure-history alike, was limited by few donors. The generation probabilities recorded for non-shared clonotypes fell below those of clonotypes shared by all four donors. An anticipated effect of sequencing depth on clonotype sharing among donors was recognized.

The table came from immunoSEQ multiplex PCR; TCRdb's copy has only in-frame clones and leaves some out. In the table there are over 2,000,000 clones, around 93% of which are singletons. The CDR3 is 13 amino acids. Trimming took 7 bases from V and 4 from J, leaving 14 bases between them. Germline CDR1 MNHEY, CDR2 SMNVEV (reference sequence). Naive CD8 cells lacked CD45RO and underwent positive selection for CCR7, leaving out terminally differentiated effector memory CD45RA+ cells. The J gene is TRBJ2-7, the V gene TRBV27, with D unresolved. This TCR came from a man between 18 and 35 years old in good health. Some clones in this sample may be carry-over from other donors' samples. The sequenced sample was naive CD8+ T cells from PBMCs. This CDR3 reads CASMRLLNYEQYF. The CDR3 bases are TGTGCCAGCATGCGACTCCTAAATTACGAGCAGTACTTC.